These T cell receptor beta chains were read from a single sample in a study of blood T cell repertoires in COVID-19. Data came from immunoSEQ multiplex PCR; TCRdb stores just in-frame clones and leaves some out. The table lists about 110,000 clones, over 75% of them singletons. The sample was peripheral blood. Receptors originate from a woman in her seventies with acute or convalescent COVID-19. CDR3s include the opening cysteine and the closing phenylalanine or tryptophan. The D gene is left open where the match is weak. Clone size is shown for a subset of rows, as once, few, many or a class of expanded clone.

TRBJ2-7	NA	TRBV4-2	NA	CASSQGKGAYEQYF	TGTGCCAGCAGCCAGGGCAAGGGGGCCTACGAGCAGTACTTC
TRBJ2-3	NA	TRBV15	TRBD2	CATSRDSWLTGTSATDTQYF	TGTGCCACCAGCAGAGATAGCTGGTTAACCGGGACTAGCGCCACAGATACGCAGTATTTT
TRBJ2-1	NA	TRBV5-4	TRBD1	CASSSGGSYNEQFF	TGTGCCAGCAGCTCAGGGGGCTCCTACAATGAGCAGTTCTTC
TRBJ2-1	NA	TRBV6-2/TRBV6-3	NA	CASSHRENYNEQFF	TGTGCCAGCAGTCACAGGGAAAACTACAATGAGCAGTTCTTC
TRBJ1-1	NA	TRBV19	NA	CASSGGGTEAFF	TGTGCCAGTAGCGGGGGGGGAACTGAAGCTTTCTTT
TRBJ2-6	NA	TRBV7-9	NA	CASSLGIGASHGANVLTF	TGTGCCAGCAGCTTAGGGATAGGAGCCTCGCATGGGGCCAACGTCCTGACTTTC
TRBJ1-5	few	TRBV6-2/TRBV6-3	NA	CASSHPLRAGNQPQHF	TGTGCCAGCAGCCATCCCTTGAGGGCCGGCAATCAGCCCCAGCATTTT
TRBJ1-1	NA	TRBV3-1/TRBV3-2	NA	CASSRSGGNTEAFF	TGTGCCAGCAGCCGGTCCGGGGGGAACACTGAAGCTTTCTTT
TRBJ2-3	NA	TRBV18	NA	CASSPGQLDLVTQYF	TGTGCCAGCTCACCAGGACAGCTCGACCTGGTCACGCAGTATTTT
TRBJ1-2	NA	TRBV27	NA	CAISNYGYTF	TGTGCCATTTCGAACTATGGCTACACCTTC
TRBJ2-3	NA	TRBV5-1	TRBD2	CASSTGTSGAIDTQYF	TGCGCCAGCAGCACAGGGACTAGCGGGGCGATTGATACGCAGTATTTT
TRBJ1-2	NA	TRBV28	NA	CASSLYRATNYGYTF	TGTGCCAGCAGTTTATACAGGGCGACTAACTATGGCTACACCTTC
TRBJ2-5	NA	TRBV9	NA	CASSVRRDNEETQYF	TGTGCCAGCAGCGTACGTAGGGACAACGAAGAGACCCAGTACTTC
TRBJ2-7	few	TRBV15	TRBD2	CATRGDYEQYF	TGTGCCACCCGGGGGGACTACGAGCAGTACTTC
TRBJ1-4	few	TRBV7-2	TRBD1	CASSLMGQGDEKLFF	TGTGCCAGCAGCTTAATGGGACAGGGTGATGAAAAACTGTTTTTT
TRBJ2-5	NA	TRBV5-8	TRBD1	CASSLEVRGRGETQYF	TGTGCCAGCAGCTTGGAGGTCAGGGGGCGAGGAGAGACCCAGTACTTC
TRBJ1-3	NA	TRBV21-1	NA	CASSAKRDLQGASSGNTIYF	TGTGCCAGCAGCGCCAAGCGCGACTTACAGGGGGCTAGCTCTGGAAACACCATATATTTT
TRBJ2-2	NA	TRBV28	TRBD2	CATLGSPGLAGIPYTGELFF	TGTGCCACCCTCGGTTCCCCGGGACTAGCGGGGATCCCGTATACCGGGGAGCTGTTTTTT
TRBJ1-2	NA	TRBV9	TRBD1	CASSLGTGYYGYTF	TGTGCCAGCAGCCTAGGGACAGGGTACTATGGCTACACCTTC
TRBJ2-1	NA	TRBV29-1	NA	CSVRQSEQFF	TGCAGCGTCCGACAGTCCGAGCAGTTCTTC
TRBJ1-2	NA	TRBV6-5	TRBD1	CASSYTRTGGLYGYTF	TGTGCCAGCAGTTACACAAGGACAGGGGGCCTCTATGGCTACACCTTC
TRBJ2-1	NA	TRBV19	TRBD1	CASSIGTGSYNEQFF	TGTGCCAGTAGTATCGGGACAGGGTCCTACAATGAGCAGTTCTTC
TRBJ2-7	NA	TRBV19	TRBD2	CASSQQSSGIYEQYF	TGTGCCAGTAGTCAGCAATCTAGCGGGATCTACGAGCAGTACTTC
TRBJ2-1	NA	TRBV3-1/TRBV3-2	TRBD2	CASSHLAGEVYNEQFF	TGTGCCAGCAGCCACCTAGCGGGAGAGGTCTACAATGAGCAGTTCTTC
TRBJ2-7	NA	TRBV27	TRBD2	CARGLAGAGEQYF	TGTGCCAGGGGACTAGCGGGAGCGGGCGAGCAGTACTTC
TRBJ1-6	NA	TRBV28	NA	CASSLKQGRFHSPLHF	TGTGCCAGCAGTCTAAAGCAGGGGCGTTTTCATTCACCCCTCCACTTT
TRBJ2-3	NA	TRBV9	TRBD2	CASSVPRGRGTDTQYF	TGTGCCAGCAGCGTACCTCGCGGGAGGGGAACAGATACGCAGTATTTT
TRBJ2-7	NA	TRBV15	TRBD2	CATSRDLGAGRGSSYEQYF	TGTGCCACCAGCAGAGATCTAGGAGCGGGGAGAGGGAGCTCCTACGAGCAGTACTTC
TRBJ1-3	NA	TRBV13	NA	CASSLDTSSGNTIYF	TGTGCCAGCAGCTTAGACACCAGCTCTGGAAACACCATATATTTT
TRBJ2-2	NA	TRBV7-2	TRBD2	CASSLGLARTGELFF	TGTGCCAGCAGCTTAGGACTAGCGAGGACCGGGGAGCTGTTTTTT
TRBJ2-2	NA	TRBV9	TRBD2	CASSVKTSGGTGELFF	TGTGCCAGCAGCGTTAAGACTAGCGGGGGGACCGGGGAGCTGTTTTTT
TRBJ2-2	NA	TRBV28	NA	CASSTGIPVTGELFF	TGTGCCAGCAGTACAGGGATCCCTGTTACCGGGGAGCTGTTTTTT
TRBJ2-5	NA	TRBV11-2	TRBD1	CASSSDREETQYF	TGTGCCAGCAGTTCGGACAGGGAAGAGACCCAGTACTTC
TRBJ1-1	NA	TRBV6-5	TRBD1	CASRLNRGNTEAFF	TGTGCCAGCAGACTTAACAGGGGGAACACTGAAGCTTTCTTT
TRBJ1-1	NA	TRBV6-5	NA	CASVSGVHEAFF	TGTGCCAGCGTAAGCGGGGTGCATGAAGCTTTCTTT
TRBJ1-4	NA	TRBV4-3	NA	CASSQEPPTRGEKLFF	TGCGCCAGCAGCCAAGAACCCCCGACCCGGGGGGAAAAACTGTTTTTT
TRBJ1-2	NA	TRBV24-1	TRBD1	CATSDQGQGAYYGYTF	TGTGCCACCAGTGACCAAGGACAGGGGGCTTACTATGGCTACACCTTC
TRBJ1-5	NA	TRBV19	NA	CASSISGVGNQPQHF	TGTGCCAGTAGTATTAGCGGGGTTGGCAATCAGCCCCAGCATTTT
TRBJ1-1	NA	TRBV28	TRBD1	CASSPDRGAFF	TGTGCCAGCAGTCCAGACAGGGGAGCTTTCTTT
TRBJ2-2	NA	TRBV3-1/TRBV3-2	NA	CASSQESLDTGELFF	TGTGCCAGCAGCCAAGAAAGTCTAGACACCGGGGAGCTGTTTTTT
TRBJ2-7	NA	TRBV18	NA	CASSPSGGYYEQYF	TGTGCCAGCTCCCCGAGCGGTGGATACTACGAGCAGTACTTC
TRBJ1-2	once	TRBV19	NA	CASSSVSLRLSDYGYTF	TGTGCCAGTAGCTCAGTATCCCTCAGGCTCTCGGACTATGGCTACACCTTC
TRBJ2-4	few	TRBV9	NA	CASGEGAGKNIQYF	TGTGCCAGCGGAGAGGGCGCGGGCAAAAACATTCAGTACTTC
TRBJ2-4	NA	TRBV3-1/TRBV3-2	NA	CASSQGAGPKNIQYF	TGTGCCAGCAGCCAAGGGGCGGGACCCAAAAACATTCAGTACTTC
TRBJ1-5	NA	TRBV4-3	NA	CASSQEEGQPQHF	TGCGCCAGCAGCCAAGAAGAGGGACAGCCCCAGCATTTT
TRBJ2-7	NA	TRBV2	TRBD2	CASRPIGGGEQYF	TGTGCCAGCAGGCCAATCGGGGGGGGCGAGCAGTACTTC
TRBJ1-4	NA	TRBV7-2	TRBD1	CASSSDRGNEKLFF	TGTGCCAGCAGCTCGGACAGGGGTAATGAAAAACTGTTTTTT
TRBJ1-4	NA	TRBV5-1	TRBD1	CASSSGTGPEKLFF	TGCGCCAGCAGCTCCGGGACAGGGCCTGAAAAACTGTTTTTT
TRBJ1-2	NA	TRBV6-1	NA	CASSEGGARLVGYTF	TGTGCCAGCAGTGAAGGTGGGGCCCGTTTAGTCGGCTACACCTTC
TRBJ2-7	NA	TRBV20-1	NA	CSGQNSYEQYF	TGCAGTGGACAGAACTCCTACGAGCAGTACTTC
TRBJ2-2	NA	TRBV2	TRBD2	CASRGGAGGIWAGELFF	TGTGCCAGCCGTGGCGGAGCGGGGGGGATTTGGGCCGGGGAGCTGTTTTTT
TRBJ1-2	NA	TRBV9	NA	CASSVDPGADYGYTF	TGTGCCAGCAGCGTAGATCCAGGGGCTGACTATGGCTACACCTTC